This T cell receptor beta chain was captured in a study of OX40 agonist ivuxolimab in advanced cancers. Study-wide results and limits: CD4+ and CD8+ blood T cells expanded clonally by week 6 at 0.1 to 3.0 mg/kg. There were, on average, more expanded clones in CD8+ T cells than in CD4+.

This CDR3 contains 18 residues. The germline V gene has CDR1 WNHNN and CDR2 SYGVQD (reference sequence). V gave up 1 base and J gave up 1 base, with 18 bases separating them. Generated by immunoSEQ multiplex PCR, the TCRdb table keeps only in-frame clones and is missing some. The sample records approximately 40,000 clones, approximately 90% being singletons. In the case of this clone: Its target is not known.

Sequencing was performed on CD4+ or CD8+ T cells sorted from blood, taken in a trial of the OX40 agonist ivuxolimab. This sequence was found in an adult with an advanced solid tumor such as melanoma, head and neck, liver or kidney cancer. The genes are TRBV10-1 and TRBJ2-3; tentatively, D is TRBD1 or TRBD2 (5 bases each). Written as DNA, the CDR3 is TGCGCCAGCAGTGAGTGGGGGTCAGGATATGAGGGCACAGATACGCAGTATTTT. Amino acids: CASSEWGSGYEGTDTQYF.